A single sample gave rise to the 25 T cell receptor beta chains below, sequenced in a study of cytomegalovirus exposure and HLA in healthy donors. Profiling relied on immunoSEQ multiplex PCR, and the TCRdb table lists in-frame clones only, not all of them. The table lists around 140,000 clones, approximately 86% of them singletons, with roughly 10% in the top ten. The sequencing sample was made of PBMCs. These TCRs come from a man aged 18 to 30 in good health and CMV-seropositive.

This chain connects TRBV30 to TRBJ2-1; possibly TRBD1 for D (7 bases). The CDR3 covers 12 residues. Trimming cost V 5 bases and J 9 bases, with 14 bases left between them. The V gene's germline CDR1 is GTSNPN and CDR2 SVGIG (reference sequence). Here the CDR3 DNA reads TGTGCCTGGGAAGCAGGGGGGAGTGAGCAGTTCTTC. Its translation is CAWEAGGSEQFF.

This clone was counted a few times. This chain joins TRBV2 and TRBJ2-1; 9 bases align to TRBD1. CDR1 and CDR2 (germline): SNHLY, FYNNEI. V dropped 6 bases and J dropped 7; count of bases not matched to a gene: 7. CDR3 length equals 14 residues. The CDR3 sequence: CASSLQGARNEQFF. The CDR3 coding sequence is TGTGCCAGCAGCTTACAGGGGGCGCGGAATGAGCAGTTCTTC.

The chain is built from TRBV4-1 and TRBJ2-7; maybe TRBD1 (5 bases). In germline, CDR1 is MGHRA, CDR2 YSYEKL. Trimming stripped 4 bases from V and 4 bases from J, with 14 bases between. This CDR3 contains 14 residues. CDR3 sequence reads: CASSPGSTDYEQYF. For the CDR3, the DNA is TGCGCCAGCAGCCCCGGGTCGACAGATTACGAGCAGTACTTC.

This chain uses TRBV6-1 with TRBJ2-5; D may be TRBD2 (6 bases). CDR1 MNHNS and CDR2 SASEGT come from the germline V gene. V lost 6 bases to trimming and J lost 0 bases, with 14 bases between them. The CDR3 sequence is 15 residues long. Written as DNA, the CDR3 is TGTGCCAGCAGCAACATAGGAGGGGACCAAGAGACCCAGTACTTC. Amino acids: CASSNIGGDQETQYF.

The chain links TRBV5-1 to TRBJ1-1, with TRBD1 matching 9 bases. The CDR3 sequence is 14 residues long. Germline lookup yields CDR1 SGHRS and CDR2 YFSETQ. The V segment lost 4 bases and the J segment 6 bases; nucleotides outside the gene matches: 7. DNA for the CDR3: TGCGCCAGCAGCACGACAACAGGGGGCCCTGAAGCTTTCTTT. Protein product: CASSTTTGGPEAFF.

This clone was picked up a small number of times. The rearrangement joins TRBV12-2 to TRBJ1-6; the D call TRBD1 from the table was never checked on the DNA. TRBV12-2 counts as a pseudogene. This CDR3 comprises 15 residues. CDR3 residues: CASRSYRDGPSPLHF. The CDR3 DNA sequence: TGTGCAAGTCGCTCATACAGGGACGGACCTTCACCCCTCCACTTT.

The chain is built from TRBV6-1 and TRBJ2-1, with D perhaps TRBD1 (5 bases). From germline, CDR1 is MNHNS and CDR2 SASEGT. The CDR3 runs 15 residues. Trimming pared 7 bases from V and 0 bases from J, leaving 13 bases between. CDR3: CASKARDSSYNEQFF. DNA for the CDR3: TGTGCCAGCAAGGCGCGCGACAGCTCCTACAATGAGCAGTTCTTC.

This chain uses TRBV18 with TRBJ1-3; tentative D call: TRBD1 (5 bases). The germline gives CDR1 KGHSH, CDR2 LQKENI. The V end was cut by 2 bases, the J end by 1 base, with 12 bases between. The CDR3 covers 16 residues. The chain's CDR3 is CASSPSPGGSGNTIYF. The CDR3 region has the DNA TGTGCCAGCTCACCATCGCCGGGGGGATCTGGAAACACCATATATTTT.

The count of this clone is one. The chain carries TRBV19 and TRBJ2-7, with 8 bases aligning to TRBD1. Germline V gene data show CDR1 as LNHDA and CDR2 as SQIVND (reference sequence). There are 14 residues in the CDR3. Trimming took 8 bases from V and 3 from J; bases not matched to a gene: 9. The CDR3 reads CASQIGQGIYEQYF. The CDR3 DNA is TGTGCCAGTCAGATTGGACAGGGAATCTACGAGCAGTACTTC.

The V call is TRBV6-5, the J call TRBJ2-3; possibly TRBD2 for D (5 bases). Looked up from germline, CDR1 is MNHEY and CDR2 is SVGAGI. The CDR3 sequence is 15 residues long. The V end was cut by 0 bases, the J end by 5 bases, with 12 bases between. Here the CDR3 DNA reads TGTGCCAGCAGTTACTCGGTCCTAGCCAAAGATACGCAGTATTTT. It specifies CASSYSVLAKDTQYF.

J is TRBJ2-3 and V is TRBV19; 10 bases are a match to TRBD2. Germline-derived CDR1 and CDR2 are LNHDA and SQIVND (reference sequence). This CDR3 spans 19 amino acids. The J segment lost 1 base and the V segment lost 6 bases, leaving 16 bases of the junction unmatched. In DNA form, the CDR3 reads TGTGCCAGTAGAAGGGCCAGCGGGAGGGTCCTAGAGGGCACAGATACGCAGTATTTT. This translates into CASRRASGRVLEGTDTQYF.

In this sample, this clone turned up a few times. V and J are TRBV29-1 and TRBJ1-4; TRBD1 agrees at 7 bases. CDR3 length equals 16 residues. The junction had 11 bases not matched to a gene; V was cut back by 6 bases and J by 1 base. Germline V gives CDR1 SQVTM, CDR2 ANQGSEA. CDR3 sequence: CSVQSRRQGTNEKLFF. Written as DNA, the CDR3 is TGCAGCGTCCAATCTCGCCGACAGGGAACTAATGAAAAACTGTTTTTT.

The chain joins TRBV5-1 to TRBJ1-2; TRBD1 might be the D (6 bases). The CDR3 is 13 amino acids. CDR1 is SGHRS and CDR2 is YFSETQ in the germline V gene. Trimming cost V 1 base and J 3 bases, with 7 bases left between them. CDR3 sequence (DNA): TGCGCCAGCAGCTTGAGACAGGACTATGGCTACACCTTC. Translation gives CASSLRQDYGYTF.

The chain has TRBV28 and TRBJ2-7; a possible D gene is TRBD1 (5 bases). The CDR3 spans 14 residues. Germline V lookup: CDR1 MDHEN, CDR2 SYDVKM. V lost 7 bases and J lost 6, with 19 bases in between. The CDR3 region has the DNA TGTGCCAGCACCCCGGCCAGGGATCTACCCGAGCAGTACTTC. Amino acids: CASTPARDLPEQYF.

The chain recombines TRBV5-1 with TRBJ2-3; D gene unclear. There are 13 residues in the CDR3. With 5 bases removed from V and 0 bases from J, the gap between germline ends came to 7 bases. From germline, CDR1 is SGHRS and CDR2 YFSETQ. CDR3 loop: CASRSGSTDTQYF. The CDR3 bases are TGCGCCAGCAGGTCCGGGAGCACAGATACGCAGTATTTT.

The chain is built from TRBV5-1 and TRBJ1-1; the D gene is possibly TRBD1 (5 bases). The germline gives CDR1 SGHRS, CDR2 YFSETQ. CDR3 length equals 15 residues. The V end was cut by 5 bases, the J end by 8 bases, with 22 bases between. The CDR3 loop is CASRRGPESEGEAFF. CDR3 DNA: TGCGCCAGCAGGAGAGGGCCGGAATCGGAGGGGGAAGCTTTCTTT.

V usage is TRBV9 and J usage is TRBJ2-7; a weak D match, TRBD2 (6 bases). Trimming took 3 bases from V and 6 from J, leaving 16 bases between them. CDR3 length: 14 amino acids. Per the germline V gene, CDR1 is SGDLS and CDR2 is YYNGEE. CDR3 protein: CASSGDLLTGEQYF. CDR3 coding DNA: TGTGCCAGCAGCGGGGACTTGCTTACTGGCGAGCAGTACTTC.

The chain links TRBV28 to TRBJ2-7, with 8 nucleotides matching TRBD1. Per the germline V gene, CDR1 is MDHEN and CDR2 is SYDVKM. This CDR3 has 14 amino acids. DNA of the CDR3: TGTGCAGATACTATTGGACAGGGCCGCTACGAGCAGTACTTC. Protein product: CADTIGQGRYEQYF.

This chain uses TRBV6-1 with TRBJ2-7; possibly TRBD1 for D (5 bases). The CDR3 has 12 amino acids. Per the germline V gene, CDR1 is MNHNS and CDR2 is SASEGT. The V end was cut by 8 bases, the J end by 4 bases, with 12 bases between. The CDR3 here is CASGHKEYEQYF. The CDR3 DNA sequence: TGTGCCAGCGGACACAAAGAATACGAGCAGTACTTC.

The DNA of the CDR3 is TGTGCCTGGAGTGTACGTGCAAGCGGCTACACCTTC. This codes for CAWSVRASGYTF. This chain joins TRBV30 and TRBJ1-2; D is ambiguous. Between the trimmed V and J ends, which lost 0 bases and 8 bases, there was a span of 10 bases. The germline V gene encodes CDR1 GTSNPN and CDR2 SVGIG (reference sequence). CDR3 length equals 12 residues. Supplemented by reference TRBV30 and TRBJ1-2, the full variable domain reads SQTIHQWPATLVQPVGSPLSLECTVEGTSNPNLYWYRQAAGRGLQLLFYSVGIGQISSEVPQNLSASRPQDRQFILSSKKLLLSDSGFYLCAWSVRASGYTFGSGTRLTVV.

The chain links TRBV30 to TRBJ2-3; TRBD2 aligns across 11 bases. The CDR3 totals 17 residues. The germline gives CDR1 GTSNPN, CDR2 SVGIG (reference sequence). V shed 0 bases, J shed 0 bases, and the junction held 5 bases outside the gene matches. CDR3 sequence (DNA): TGTGCCTGGAGTGTACGGAGGACTAGCGGGAGCACAGATACGCAGTATTTT. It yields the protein CAWSVRRTSGSTDTQYF.

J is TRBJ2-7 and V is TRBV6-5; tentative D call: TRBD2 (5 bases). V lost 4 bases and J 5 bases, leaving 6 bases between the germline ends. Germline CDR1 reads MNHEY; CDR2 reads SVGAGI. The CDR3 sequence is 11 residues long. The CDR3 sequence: CASSWRNEQYF. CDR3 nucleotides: TGTGCCAGCAGTTGGAGGAACGAGCAGTACTTC.

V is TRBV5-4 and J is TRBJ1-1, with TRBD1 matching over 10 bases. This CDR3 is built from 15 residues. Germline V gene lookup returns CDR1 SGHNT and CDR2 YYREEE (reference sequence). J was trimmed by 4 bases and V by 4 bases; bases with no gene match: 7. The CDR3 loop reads CASSADRGRFTEAFF. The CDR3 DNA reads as TGTGCCAGCAGCGCTGACAGGGGGCGGTTCACTGAAGCTTTCTTT.

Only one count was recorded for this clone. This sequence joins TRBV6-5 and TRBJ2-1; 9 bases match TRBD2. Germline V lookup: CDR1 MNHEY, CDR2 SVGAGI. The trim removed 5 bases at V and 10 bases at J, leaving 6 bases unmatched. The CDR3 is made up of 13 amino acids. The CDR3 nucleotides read TGTGCCAGCAGTGGCGGGAGGGCAATGGAGCAGTTCTTC. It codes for CASSGGRAMEQFF.

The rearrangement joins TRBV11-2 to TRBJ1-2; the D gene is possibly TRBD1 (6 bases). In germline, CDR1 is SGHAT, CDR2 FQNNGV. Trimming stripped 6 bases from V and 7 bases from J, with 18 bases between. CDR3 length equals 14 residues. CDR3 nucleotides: TGTGCCAGCAGTCCCATTGGCAGGGGCGGTGGCTACACCTTC. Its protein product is CASSPIGRGGGYTF.